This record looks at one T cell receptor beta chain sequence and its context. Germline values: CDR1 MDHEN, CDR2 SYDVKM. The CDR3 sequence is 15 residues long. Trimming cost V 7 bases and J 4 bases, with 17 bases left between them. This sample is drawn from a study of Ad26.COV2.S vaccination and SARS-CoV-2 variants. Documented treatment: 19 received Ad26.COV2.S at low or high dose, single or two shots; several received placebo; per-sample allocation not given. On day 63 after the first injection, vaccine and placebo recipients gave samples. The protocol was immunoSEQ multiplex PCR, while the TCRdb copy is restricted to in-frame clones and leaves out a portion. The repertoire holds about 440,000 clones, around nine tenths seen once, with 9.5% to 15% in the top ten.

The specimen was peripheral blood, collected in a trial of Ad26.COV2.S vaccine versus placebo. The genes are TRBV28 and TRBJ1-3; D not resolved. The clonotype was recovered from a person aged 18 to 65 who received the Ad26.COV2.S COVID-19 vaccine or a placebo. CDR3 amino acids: CASTVTGPSGNTIYF. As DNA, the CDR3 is TGTGCCAGCACCGTGACGGGCCCTTCAGGAAACACCATATATTTT.